The clone carrying this T cell receptor beta chain was seen a handful of times. The target antigen is unknown. The source of the sample is a study of Ad26.COV2.S vaccination and SARS-CoV-2 variants. Study-wide points: Placebo recipients and vaccine recipients were similar in non-spike TCR breadth.

Repertoires were generated with immunoSEQ multiplex PCR, while TCRdb's copy carries only in-frame clones and drops some. This sample carries 100,000 or so clones, 80% of them seen once, and the ten largest clones take approximately 15%. This CDR3 has 16 amino acids. Trimming took 0 bases from V and 6 from J; bases not matched to a gene: 4. Per the germline V gene, CDR1 is SQVTM and CDR2 is ANQGSEA. The V call is TRBV29-1, the J call TRBJ2-2; 13 bases are a match to TRBD2. This clonotype originated in a human donor who had recovered from COVID-19. The specimen was peripheral blood, collected after recovery from COVID-19. The CDR3, as DNA: TGCAGCGTTGAAGATGGACTAGCGGGGGTTGCCGGGGAGCTGTTTTTT. Its translation is CSVEDGLAGVAGELFF.